This T cell receptor beta chain was observed in a study of cytomegalovirus exposure and HLA in healthy donors. CDR1 SGHTA and CDR2 FQGTGA come from the germline V gene. This CDR3 is built from 16 residues. Germline trimming cut 6 bases from V and 8 bases from J; bases unmatched to any gene: 14. The PCR employed 60 Vbeta primers together with 13 Jbeta primers. Sequencing was performed with immunoSEQ multiplex PCR; in TCRdb, only in-frame clones are kept and a portion is missing. Here the sample spans roughly 120,000 clones, 84% being singletons. The rearrangement uses TRBV7-3 and TRBJ2-1; the match to TRBD1 covers 9 bases. The specimen sequenced was PBMCs. This clonotype was sampled from a woman between 18 and 30 years old in good health and CMV-seropositive. CDR3 region: CASRQNSGTGLDEQFF. CDR3 sequence (DNA): TGTGCCAGCAGGCAGAATTCCGGGACAGGGTTGGATGAGCAGTTCTTC.